This TCR beta chain was sequenced during a study of technical replicates of blood from a handful of donors. Profiled with immunoSEQ multiplex PCR; TCRdb holds only in-frame clones, not every one. The table has over 60,000 clones, just over 90% seen once. Per germline, CDR1 SGHTS and CDR2 YDEGEE. This CDR3 contains 12 residues. Trimming took off 0 bases at V and 9 bases at J, with 8 bases between the two ends. The rearrangement uses TRBV5-8 and TRBJ2-3; D is undetermined. The TCR originated in a human donor in good health. Sequencing was done on a sample of T cells isolated from PBMCs. The CDR3 is CASSLGAYTQYF. CDR3 in DNA: TGTGCCAGCAGCTTGGGGGCGTACACGCAGTATTTT.